This T cell receptor delta chain was documented in a study of gamma-delta T cells after stem cell transplantation. TCRdb reran clone calling via CATT on the RT-PCR reads. The top ten clones hold roughly 15% of a sample with 2,600 or so delta-chain clones, around 40% of them seen once. This clone is categorized as large. Other DNA sequences from this sample encode an identical CDR3 as well. Germline V CDR1 and CDR2: GEAIGNYY, EKD. V shed 0 bases, J shed 0 bases, and the junction held 3 bases outside the gene matches. This CDR3 has 15 amino acids. V gene TRDV2 combines with J gene TRDJ1; 7 nucleotides agree with TRDD3. The receptor's source is a human donor. It is not recorded whose cells these are; they may come from a transplant donor. The specimen sequenced was gamma-delta T cells. CDR3 amino acids: CACDTVGGYTDKLIF. The CDR3 region has the DNA TGTGCCTGTGACACCGTGGGGGGATACACCGATAAACTCATCTTT.